Listed below are T cell receptor beta chains from one sample, sequenced in a study of control samples from healthy donors and cancer patients. Repertoires were generated with immunoSEQ multiplex PCR, while TCRdb's copy carries only in-frame clones and drops some. The profile shows tens of thousands of clones, about 87% of them singletons. The sample consisted of PBMCs. The source of these receptors is a woman in her fifties or sixties with head and neck cancer. CDR3s include the opening cysteine and the closing phenylalanine or tryptophan. Each record gives: V gene, clone size, J gene, D gene, CDR3 protein, CDR3 DNA. D genes are given only for firm matches. The size of a clone is reported for some rows only, either as once, few or many, or as a class for expanded clones.

>TRBV7-9|few|TRBJ2-3|TRBD1
CASSRYRGGTDTQYF
TGTGCCAGCAGCCGTTACAGGGGAGGCACAGATACGCAGTATTTT
>TRBV7-2|-|TRBJ2-1|-
CASSLGTPSIRQQFF
TGTGCCAGCAGCTTAGGGACCCCCTCGATAAGGCAGCAGTTCTTC
>TRBV25-1|-|TRBJ2-7|-
CASTSDSYEQYF
TGTGCCAGCACGTCGGACTCCTACGAGCAGTACTTC
>TRBV6-2/TRBV6-3|-|TRBJ2-3|TRBD2
CASSLLAGGTDTQYF
TGTGCCAGCAGTCTACTAGCGGGAGGCACAGATACGCAGTATTTT
>TRBV19|-|TRBJ2-3|TRBD2
CASSPGLTTDTQYF
TGTGCCAGTAGTCCGGGACTAACCACAGATACGCAGTATTTT
>TRBV5-1|-|TRBJ1-1|TRBD1
CASSLGLLQGASEAFF
TGCGCCAGCAGCTTGGGGTTATTGCAGGGGGCCTCTGAAGCTTTCTTT
>TRBV23-1|-|TRBJ2-6|-
CASSQSDPSRPDASGANVLTF
TGCGCCAGCAGTCAATCAGATCCGTCCAGGCCCGATGCCTCTGGGGCCAACGTCCTGACTTTC
>TRBV5-6|-|TRBJ1-1|TRBD1
CASSALRGAKGLTEAFF
TGTGCCAGCAGCGCGCTCAGGGGGGCCAAAGGTTTGACTGAAGCTTTCTTT
>TRBV11-2|-|TRBJ2-4|-
CASSLGWDWKQLAKNIQYF
TGTGCCAGCAGCTTGGGGTGGGACTGGAAACAACTAGCCAAAAACATTCAGTACTTC
>TRBV6-5|-|TRBJ1-3|-
CASSRRRTDSNTIYF
TGTGCCAGCAGTCGACGTCGGACGGACTCAAACACCATATATTTT
>TRBV6-5|-|TRBJ2-7|-
CASSPQRGAGYEQYF
TGTGCCAGCAGTCCACAAAGGGGGGCAGGGTACGAGCAGTACTTC
>TRBV4-1|-|TRBJ2-1|TRBD2
CASSPLSLSRGGGNEQFF
TGCGCCAGCAGTCCACTTTCTCTGAGCCGGGGCGGGGGAAATGAGCAGTTCTTC
>TRBV19|-|TRBJ2-1|TRBD2
CASSIAVSSGSGSYNEQFF
TGTGCCAGTAGTATAGCAGTTTCAAGCGGGAGTGGTTCCTACAATGAGCAGTTCTTC
>TRBV5-1|-|TRBJ2-1|TRBD2
CASSVTSDNEQFF
TGCGCCAGCAGCGTGACTAGCGACAATGAGCAGTTCTTC
>TRBV19|-|TRBJ1-3|-
CASSPVSGNTIYF
TGTGCGAGTAGCCCAGTCTCTGGAAACACCATATATTTT
>TRBV5-4|-|TRBJ2-3|TRBD1
CASSPQATGRDTQYF
TGTGCCAGCAGCCCGCAGGCGACAGGGAGAGATACGCAGTATTTT
>TRBV15|-|TRBJ2-6|-
CATSSASGANVLTF
TGTGCCACCAGCAGTGCCTCTGGGGCCAACGTCCTGACTTTC
>TRBV5-1|-|TRBJ1-2|TRBD1
CASSSGQGGYGYTF
TGCGCCAGTAGCTCGGGACAGGGAGGCTATGGCTACACCTTC
>TRBV28|-|TRBJ1-5|-
CASIKTGGYSNQPQHF
TGTGCCAGCATCAAAACGGGCGGATATAGCAATCAGCCCCAGCATTTT
>TRBV3-1/TRBV3-2|-|TRBJ2-2|-
CASSQIRGAGNTGELFF
TGTGCCAGCAGCCAAATCAGGGGCGCGGGGAACACCGGGGAGCTGTTTTTT
>TRBV19|-|TRBJ2-3|-
CASSDLASDTQYF
TGTGCCAGTAGTGATCTAGCTTCAGATACGCAGTATTTT
>TRBV4-3|-|TRBJ1-1|-
CASSLLLENTEAFF
TGCGCCAGCAGCCTCCTACTAGAGAACACTGAAGCTTTCTTT
>TRBV7-3|-|TRBJ2-7|-
CASSLTGDDLYEQYF
TGTGCCAGCAGCTTAACGGGGGACGACCTCTACGAGCAGTACTTC
>TRBV29-1|-|TRBJ2-7|-
CSVDRTDSYEQYF
TGCAGCGTTGACCGGACGGACTCCTACGAGCAGTACTTC
>TRBV5-8|-|TRBJ1-4|TRBD1
CASSLAPGQGEKLFF
TGTGCCAGCAGCTTGGCACCGGGACAGGGTGAAAAACTGTTTTTT
>TRBV5-4|-|TRBJ2-4|-
CASSFDPAGPFQYF
TGTGCCAGCAGCTTCGACCCGGCGGGGCCATTTCAGTACTTC
>TRBV5-1|-|TRBJ1-5|-
CASSATGTQDQPQHF
TGCGCCAGCAGCGCTACCGGGACCCAGGACCAGCCCCAGCATTTT
>TRBV19|-|TRBJ2-2|TRBD1
CASRDRGLLVAGELFF
TGTGCCAGCCGGGACAGGGGGTTGCTCGTGGCCGGGGAGCTGTTTTTT
>TRBV28|-|TRBJ1-3|-
CASRPGTNSGNTIYF
TGTGCCAGCAGGCCCGGGACAAACTCTGGAAACACCATATATTTT
>TRBV30|-|TRBJ1-3|-
CAWMGALGNTIYF
TGTGCCTGGATGGGGGCGCTTGGAAACACCATATATTTT
>TRBV10-3|-|TRBJ2-5|TRBD2
CAIGSGTSRETQYF
TGTGCCATCGGAAGCGGGACTAGCAGAGAGACCCAGTACTTC
>TRBV5-6|-|TRBJ1-2|-
CASSPGSVYYGYTF
TGTGCCAGCAGCCCCGGTTCGGTTTACTATGGCTACACCTTC
>TRBV12-3/TRBV12-4|-|TRBJ1-4|TRBD1
CASSRQGGLFF
TGTGCCAGCAGTAGACAGGGAGGGCTGTTTTTT
>TRBV7-2|-|TRBJ2-2|TRBD2
CASSSRLAANTGELFF
TGTGCCAGCAGCTCCAGACTAGCGGCGAACACCGGGGAGCTGTTTTTT
>TRBV28|-|TRBJ2-7|-
CASSSLPGLEQYF
TGTGCCAGCAGTAGCTTGCCAGGGCTCGAGCAGTACTTC
>TRBV28|once|TRBJ2-7|-
CASSFRDTYEQYF
TGTGCCAGCAGTTTCCGGGACACCTACGAGCAGTACTTC
>TRBV4-1|-|TRBJ2-5|-
CASSQGWGQETQYF
TGCGCCAGCAGCCAAGGTTGGGGGCAAGAGACCCAGTACTTC
>TRBV12-3/TRBV12-4|few|TRBJ2-1|-
CATGRDMTNEQFF
TGCGCAACGGGCAGGGATATGACGAATGAGCAGTTCTTC
>TRBV27|-|TRBJ2-1|-
CASSLSIGRGLRLSYNEQFF
TGTGCCAGCAGTTTATCGATTGGGCGGGGCCTACGTTTATCCTACAATGAGCAGTTCTTC
>TRBV12-5|once|TRBJ2-1|TRBD2
CASGLGGTSGNEQFF
TGTGCTAGTGGTTTGGGTGGGACTAGCGGCAATGAGCAGTTCTTC
>TRBV4-1|-|TRBJ2-7|TRBD1
CASSQGGGPYEQYF
TGCGCCAGCAGCCAAGGAGGGGGCCCCTACGAGCAGTACTTC
>TRBV7-9|-|TRBJ1-6|-
CATQAGAQNSPLHF
TGTGCCACCCAGGCGGGGGCGCAGAATTCACCCCTCCACTTT
>TRBV5-4|-|TRBJ2-3|TRBD2
CASSDGTSGMFFGPDTQYF
TGTGCCAGCAGCGACGGGACTAGCGGGATGTTTTTTGGCCCAGATACGCAGTATTTT
>TRBV2|-|TRBJ1-2|-
CATRSDSAGGYTF
TGTGCCACCCGGAGCGACAGCGCGGGTGGCTACACCTTC
>TRBV3-1/TRBV3-2|few|TRBJ1-6|-
CASSQGIGSPLHF
TGTGCCAGCAGCCAAGGGATCGGTTCACCCCTCCACTTT
>TRBV9|-|TRBJ1-5|-
CASSVAGKGPQHF
TGTGCCAGCAGCGTAGCCGGGAAGGGGCCCCAGCATTTT
>TRBV7-3|-|TRBJ2-3|-
CASSLTSGASARDTQYF
TGTGCCAGCAGCTTAACTTCGGGCGCTAGCGCCCGTGATACGCAGTATTTT
>TRBV24-1|-|TRBJ2-5|TRBD2
CATSDPVGRGGGETQYF
TGTGCCACCAGTGATCCGGTGGGGCGCGGGGGTGGTGAGACCCAGTACTTC
>TRBV7-8|few|TRBJ2-3|TRBD2
CASSLFLAGGQAGTDTQYF
TGTGCCAGCAGCTTATTCCTAGCGGGAGGTCAGGCTGGCACAGATACGCAGTATTTT